This entry concerns a single T cell receptor beta chain. No antigen is known for it. Base qualities are not recorded, but no much larger clone differs from it by a single base. These data are taken from a study of blood T cell repertoires in COVID-19 (dated by TCRdb to between 2020 and 2021). Concerning the study at large: Samples from collaborators originated in the United States, Italy and Spain and spanned both the acute and convalescent phases of COVID-19. The material from the prospective study consisted of cDNA or gDNA derived from T cells, B-cell-depleted T cells, or PBMCs. Subjects who had been exposed to COVID-19, were actively infected with it, or had recovered from it provided the deeply sampled blood TCRbeta repertoires that made up the dataset. The repertoires were made available in a free public database intended to serve as a resource for research on the immune response to SARS-CoV-2. The samples were drawn from the first 160 participants of the ongoing ImmuneRACE study and from over 950 subjects provided by 6 global collaborators. Sample metadata almost always included a de-identified subject ID, COVID-19 status, age in years and sex. Where available, HLA class I and class II types were taken from metadata supplied by the sample provider and were not determined by assay-based typing.

The immunoSEQ Assay, a bias-controlled multiplex PCR, was used to amplify TCRbeta CDR3 regions from genomic DNA. Concerning the study's data processing: Within the assay, amplification of reference gene primers was used to estimate how many nucleated cells each sample contained. Sequence reads were collapsed and filtered to measure the absolute abundance of every unique TCRbeta CDR3 rearrangement. For each sample, productive Simpson clonality was calculated as the square root of Simpson's diversity index over productive rearrangements. The table was pulled from immuneACCESS by TCRdb, which kept in-frame rearrangements only. Such tables lose some clones; where checked, under half of the loss comes from unresolved V genes, and the rest has no known cause. V, J and clone size were drawn from that table, and D and trimming were deduced from the DNA. The sample profile shows some 150,000 clones; about 87% of them were found once. Together, the top ten hold 8.5% to 9.5% of the sample.

Collaborating institutions collected whole blood in K2EDTA tubes following their own protocols. For TCRbeta analysis, collaborator samples were shipped as frozen whole blood, as isolated PBMCs, or as DNA extracted from either sample type. The investigation overall reported the following: Clinical and demographic metadata were provided uncurated, with the amount varying by source and participant.

According to the germline V gene, CDR1 reads MGHRA and CDR2 reads YSYEKL. V is trimmed back by 1 base and J by 0 bases, and the junction contains 4 bases that no gene match accounts for. Taken from cysteine to phenylalanine, the CDR3 has 16 residues. Only CDR3 DNA is held: 48 bases, read in frame from base 1. Sequenced: peripheral blood. The sequence derives from a woman in her forties or fifties with active or convalescent COVID-19. The sequence links TRBV4-1 to TRBJ2-7, and 9 junction bases match TRBD1. Read as DNA, the sequence is TGCGCCAGCAGCCAAGTTCCGGGACAGGGCTCCTACGAGCAGTACTTC. Its protein reads: CASSQVPGQGSYEQYF.